Following are 14 T cell receptor beta chains from one sample sequenced in a study of blood T cells in healthy people across ages. The authors ran a second PCR of about 7 to 12 cycles using a sample-barcoded 5' primer and a J-beta primer mix. TCRdb called the 5' RACE reads again in MiXCR, with one record for every CDR3 protein. The table lists some 940,000 distinct CDR3 sequences, almost 30% of them singletons. The data also belong to a second study, concerning T cells of mothers and their children.

Material for sequencing was blood. The source of these receptors is a woman aged 40 to 50 in good health.

The chain links TRBV4-1 to TRBJ2-7; D perhaps matches TRBD1 (6 bases). Looked up from germline, CDR1 is MGHRA and CDR2 is YSYEKL. This CDR3 is built from 14 residues. The V gene lost 8 bases and the J gene lost 0 bases, with 14 bases spanning the gap. The CDR3 nucleotides are TGCGCCAGCGGCAGCCAGGGGAGCTCCTACGAGCAGTACTTC. As protein: CASGSQGSSYEQYF.

This clonotype has ten or more counts. This chain joins TRBV29-1 and TRBJ2-7; D is undetermined. V dropped 5 bases and J dropped 1 base, with 12 bases sitting between them. Germline V gene data show CDR1 as SQVTM and CDR2 as ANQGSEA. The CDR3 totals 13 residues. CDR3 protein: CSVLTGGSYEQYF. Written as DNA, the CDR3 is TGCAGCGTTCTAACGGGTGGGTCCTACGAGCAGTACTTC.

This clonotype has a handful of counts. The genes are TRBV5-5 and TRBJ1-4; 8 positions match TRBD1. V lost 5 bases and J lost 8; bases outside the gene matches: 8. The CDR3 is 14 amino acids. Germline V gene lookup returns CDR1 SGHKS and CDR2 YYEKEE (reference sequence). In nucleotides, the CDR3 is TGTGCCAGCAGGCCAGGGGGCGCAGAAGAAAAACTGTTTTTT. It specifies CASRPGGAEEKLFF.

This clonotype was counted between two and nine times. DNA for the CDR3: TGCGCCAGCAGCTTGGGAGAGGCAGGGGGAGGAGAAAAACTGTTTTTT. Translating it yields CASSLGEAGGGEKLFF. The chain is built from TRBV5-1 and TRBJ1-4; 7 nucleotides agree with TRBD1. The CDR3 length is 16 residues. CDR1 and CDR2 from the germline V gene are SGHRS and YFSETQ. V shed 0 bases and J 8 bases; nucleotides not matched to a gene: 10.

This clonotype was found many times. The J gene is TRBJ2-7, the V gene TRBV12-5; 10 bases match TRBD1. J lost 1 base, V lost 5 bases, and 5 bases had no gene match. CDR3 length: 15 amino acids. Germline V CDR1 and CDR2: LGHNT, FRNRAP. The CDR3 DNA follows: TGTGCTAGTGGTCAACCGGGACAGGGGTCCTACGAGCAGTACTTC. Its protein is CASGQPGQGSYEQYF.

The sample holds a few counts of this clonotype. One end of the junction does not line up with germline, which may come from a read error. The chain joins TRBV5-1 to TRBJ1-6; 7 bases line up with TRBD1. The CDR3 length is 14 residues. The germline V gene encodes CDR1 SGHRS and CDR2 YFSETQ. In nucleotides, the CDR3 is TGCGCCAGCAGTTCCGGGACAGATAATTCACTCCTCCACTTT. It encodes CASSSGTDNSLLHF. Together with reference TRBV5-1 and TRBJ1-6, the CDR3 gives the full variable domain: KAGVTQTPRYLIKTRGQQVTLSCSPISGHRSVSWYQQTPGQGLQFLFEYFSETQRNKGNFPGRFSGRQFSNSRSEMNVSTLELGDSALYLCASSSGTDNSLLHFGNGTRLTVT.

Only a few counts were recorded for this clonotype. In DNA, the CDR3 is TGTGCCAGCAGACCCCATGGGGGAGGGGGTAACTATGGCTACACCTTC. Translation: CASRPHGGGGNYGYTF. V and J are TRBV27 and TRBJ1-2; a possible D gene is TRBD1 (6 bases). Trimming removed 6 bases at V and 1 base at J, with 18 bases between. Germline V gene data show CDR1 as MNHEY and CDR2 as SMNVEV (reference sequence). The CDR3 length is 16 residues.

The V gene is TRBV28, the J gene TRBJ1-3; 10 bases map to TRBD1. The CDR3 is 18 amino acids. Losses at the gene ends were 4 bases for V and 0 bases for J; bases not matched to a gene: 9. Germline V CDR1 and CDR2: MDHEN, SYDVKM. The CDR3 spells CASSSPGQGIVSGNTIYF. DNA for the CDR3: TGTGCCAGCAGTTCACCGGGACAGGGGATCGTCTCTGGAAACACCATATATTTT.

This clonotype was observed once. The chain uses TRBV4-3 and TRBJ2-1; a possible D gene is TRBD1 (6 bases). Trimming cost V 0 bases and J 7 bases, with 10 bases left between them. CDR3 length: 14 amino acids. The germline CDR1 and CDR2 sequences are LGHNA and YSLEER. The CDR3 here is CASSQEVGANEQFF. The CDR3 DNA is TGCGCCAGCAGCCAAGAGGTGGGGGCGAATGAGCAGTTCTTC.

This clonotype was recorded at least ten times. The chain links TRBV20-1 to TRBJ2-7; no reliable D call. V dropped 3 bases and J dropped 2 bases, with 17 bases sitting between them. CDR3 length equals 15 residues. Germline CDR1 DFQATT, CDR2 SNEGSKA (reference sequence). CDR3 residues: CSASPRQANTYEQYF. CDR3 DNA: TGCAGTGCTAGCCCACGGCAGGCTAATACCTACGAGCAGTACTTC.

V is TRBV6-6 and J is TRBJ2-5, with TRBD1 identical over 9 bases. The CDR3 sequence is 15 residues long. Germline values: CDR1 MNHNY, CDR2 SVGAGI (reference sequence). Unmatched junction bases numbered 3, after V lost 2 bases and J lost 2 bases. CDR3 sequence reads: CASSYAGQGQETQYF. CDR3 bases: TGTGCCAGCAGTTACGCGGGACAGGGTCAAGAGACCCAGTACTTC.

The V gene is TRBV21-1, the J gene TRBJ2-3. TRBV21-1 is a pseudogene. This CDR3 is built from 14 residues. CDR3 in amino acids: CASSKYKFTDTQYF. The CDR3 region has the DNA TGTGCCAGCAGCAAATACAAGTTCACAGATACGCAGTATTTT.

Ten or more counts support this clonotype. A much bigger clone sits one base away, suggesting this may be a read error. The DNA for the CDR3 is TGTGCCAGCAGCTTAAGGACAGGGGGCTGCTACGAGCAGTACTTC. Translated: CASSLRTGGCYEQYF. This chain joins TRBV7-2 and TRBJ2-7, with TRBD1 matching over 11 bases. V was clipped by 2 bases and J by 3 bases; unmatched bases: 3. The CDR3 is 15 amino acids. The germline V gene encodes CDR1 SGHTA and CDR2 FQGNSA.

V gene TRBV29-1 combines with J gene TRBJ2-7; maybe TRBD1 (6 bases). V was shortened by 7 bases and J by 2 bases, with 21 bases between the two germline ends. This CDR3 comprises 15 residues. The germline CDR1 and CDR2 sequences are SQVTM and ANQGSEA. The CDR3 DNA reads as TGCAGCGCAAACTCCGCGACAGGAGACCCCTACGAGCAGTACTTC. Protein sequence: CSANSATGDPYEQYF.